This is a list of T cell receptor beta chains from one sample in a study of glioma-infiltrating T cells after dendritic cell vaccination. Profiled with immunoSEQ multiplex PCR; TCRdb holds only in-frame clones, not every one. The table lists around 87,000 clones, roughly four fifths of them singletons, with roughly 6.8% in the top ten. Sequenced material: blood, taken after dendritic cell vaccination. The receptors were sampled from a human donor with glioblastoma. The CDR3 runs from the conserved cysteine through the conserved F or W. Each record gives: J gene, D gene, V gene, clone size, CDR3 protein, CDR3 DNA. D genes are given only for firm matches. Some rows mark clone size as missing; the rest say once, few, many or name a class of expanded clone.

J gene: TRBJ2-7
D gene: .
V gene: TRBV19
clone size: .
CDR3 protein: CARQTGIYYEQYF
CDR3 DNA: TGTGCCAGGCAAACAGGGATTTACTACGAGCAGTACTTC

J gene: TRBJ1-1
D gene: .
V gene: TRBV6-1
clone size: .
CDR3 protein: CASNDQSKNTEAFF
CDR3 DNA: TGTGCCAGCAATGATCAATCTAAGAACACTGAAGCTTTCTTT

J gene: TRBJ2-2
D gene: TRBD1
V gene: TRBV6-5
clone size: .
CDR3 protein: CASRSTGLGAGELFF
CDR3 DNA: TGTGCCAGCAGGTCGACAGGGTTAGGGGCCGGGGAGCTGTTTTTT

J gene: TRBJ2-6
D gene: TRBD1
V gene: TRBV5-4
clone size: few
CDR3 protein: CASSSGTGVSGANVLTF
CDR3 DNA: TGTGCCAGCAGCTCCGGGACAGGGGTTTCTGGGGCCAACGTCCTGACTTTC

J gene: TRBJ2-3
D gene: .
V gene: TRBV5-4
clone size: few
CDR3 protein: CASSFGGGGDGTDTQYF
CDR3 DNA: TGTGCCAGCAGCTTCGGTGGCGGCGGGGACGGCACAGATACGCAGTATTTT

J gene: TRBJ2-5
D gene: .
V gene: TRBV11-1
clone size: .
CDR3 protein: CASSLSKETQYF
CDR3 DNA: TGTGCCAGCAGCTTATCCAAAGAGACCCAGTACTTC

J gene: TRBJ1-2
D gene: .
V gene: TRBV20-1
clone size: .
CDR3 protein: CSAGAGGGYTF
CDR3 DNA: TGCAGTGCAGGGGCGGGAGGTGGCTACACCTTC

J gene: TRBJ1-4
D gene: .
V gene: TRBV18
clone size: .
CDR3 protein: CASSPPGRPNEKLFF
CDR3 DNA: TGTGCCAGCTCACCACCGGGCAGGCCCAATGAAAAACTGTTTTTT

J gene: TRBJ2-1
D gene: .
V gene: TRBV12-1
clone size: .
CDR3 protein: CASSFETVSSYNEQFF
CDR3 DNA: TGTGCCAGCAGCTTTGAGACAGTGAGTTCCTACAATGAGCAGTTCTTC

J gene: TRBJ2-1
D gene: .
V gene: TRBV7-9
clone size: .
CDR3 protein: CASSSSSINEQFF
CDR3 DNA: TGTGCCAGCAGCTCATCTAGCATCAATGAGCAGTTCTTC

J gene: TRBJ1-6
D gene: TRBD1
V gene: TRBV5-1
clone size: .
CDR3 protein: CASSPQGQGAGSPLHF
CDR3 DNA: TGCGCCAGCAGCCCACAAGGACAGGGGGCGGGATCACCCCTCCACTTT

J gene: TRBJ1-1
D gene: .
V gene: TRBV19
clone size: few
CDR3 protein: CASSVTGNTEAFF
CDR3 DNA: TGTGCCAGTAGCGTCACCGGGAACACTGAAGCTTTCTTT

J gene: TRBJ1-6
D gene: .
V gene: TRBV7-2
clone size: few
CDR3 protein: CASSLAVQGGSPLHF
CDR3 DNA: TGTGCCAGCAGCTTAGCGGTGCAGGGAGGTTCACCCCTCCACTTT

J gene: TRBJ1-1
D gene: .
V gene: TRBV7-9
clone size: .
CDR3 protein: CASSSRAGNTEAFF
CDR3 DNA: TGTGCCAGCAGCTCGAGGGCGGGTAACACTGAAGCTTTCTTT

J gene: TRBJ2-3
D gene: .
V gene: TRBV27
clone size: .
CDR3 protein: CASSLGAGAANTQYF
CDR3 DNA: TGTGCCAGCAGTTTAGGGGCGGGGGCCGCTAATACGCAGTATTTT

J gene: TRBJ2-3
D gene: .
V gene: TRBV7-9
clone size: .
CDR3 protein: CASSKGPVDTDTQYF
CDR3 DNA: TGTGCCAGCAGCAAGGGGCCGGTGGACACAGATACGCAGTATTTT

J gene: TRBJ1-5
D gene: .
V gene: TRBV27
clone size: .
CDR3 protein: CASSPQQGSNQPQHF
CDR3 DNA: TGTGCCAGCAGTCCACAACAGGGTAGCAATCAGCCCCAGCATTTT

J gene: TRBJ1-1
D gene: .
V gene: TRBV18
clone size: .
CDR3 protein: CASSLLRAGRGEWITEAFF
CDR3 DNA: TGTGCCAGCTCACTATTGCGTGCGGGGCGAGGGGAGTGGATAACTGAAGCTTTCTTT

J gene: TRBJ1-4
D gene: TRBD1
V gene: TRBV5-4
clone size: .
CDR3 protein: CASSWAGTGLRKLFF
CDR3 DNA: TGTGCCAGCAGCTGGGCCGGGACAGGGCTAAGAAAACTGTTTTTT

J gene: TRBJ2-5
D gene: TRBD2
V gene: TRBV4-2
clone size: few
CDR3 protein: CASSQTVAGDTQETQYF
CDR3 DNA: TGTGCCAGCAGCCAAACCGTAGCGGGGGATACACAAGAGACCCAGTACTTC

J gene: TRBJ2-7
D gene: .
V gene: TRBV5-1
clone size: .
CDR3 protein: CASSLAGSYSYEQYF
CDR3 DNA: TGCGCCAGCAGCTTGGCAGGCAGCTACTCCTACGAGCAGTACTTC

J gene: TRBJ1-1
D gene: .
V gene: TRBV9
clone size: .
CDR3 protein: CASSGGSNTEAFF
CDR3 DNA: TGTGCCAGCAGCGGCGGATCGAACACTGAAGCTTTCTTT

J gene: TRBJ2-5
D gene: .
V gene: TRBV4-1
clone size: .
CDR3 protein: CASSHSRGGETQYF
CDR3 DNA: TGCGCCAGCAGCCATTCCAGGGGTGGGGAGACCCAGTACTTC

J gene: TRBJ2-4
D gene: TRBD2
V gene: TRBV5-6
clone size: .
CDR3 protein: CASSFRLAGEPAKNIQYF
CDR3 DNA: TGTGCCAGCAGCTTTAGACTAGCGGGGGAGCCAGCCAAAAACATTCAGTACTTC

J gene: TRBJ1-2
D gene: TRBD1
V gene: TRBV7-2
clone size: .
CDR3 protein: CASSLATGDYYGYTF
CDR3 DNA: TGTGCCAGCAGCTTGGCGACAGGGGACTACTATGGCTACACCTTC

J gene: TRBJ1-5
D gene: .
V gene: TRBV28
clone size: few
CDR3 protein: CASRLNAQPQHF
CDR3 DNA: TGTGCCAGCAGACTGAACGCTCAGCCCCAGCATTTT

J gene: TRBJ1-2
D gene: TRBD1
V gene: TRBV2
clone size: once
CDR3 protein: CASSQLGQTYNYGYTF
CDR3 DNA: TGTGCCAGCAGTCAATTGGGACAGACTTATAACTATGGCTACACCTTC

J gene: TRBJ1-1
D gene: .
V gene: TRBV2
clone size: once
CDR3 protein: CASSVGRSNTEAFF
CDR3 DNA: TGTGCCAGCAGTGTTGGCAGGTCGAACACTGAAGCTTTCTTT

J gene: TRBJ2-3
D gene: TRBD2
V gene: TRBV5-1
clone size: .
CDR3 protein: CASSPAGLAGISSTDTQYF
CDR3 DNA: TGCGCCAGCAGCCCCGCCGGACTAGCGGGGATCAGTAGTACAGATACGCAGTATTTT

J gene: TRBJ1-1
D gene: TRBD1
V gene: TRBV19
clone size: .
CDR3 protein: CASSIQGRGTEAFF
CDR3 DNA: TGTGCCAGTAGCATACAGGGGAGGGGCACTGAAGCTTTCTTT

J gene: TRBJ2-1
D gene: TRBD2
V gene: TRBV9
clone size: .
CDR3 protein: CASSYDPRGGYNEQFF
CDR3 DNA: TGTGCCAGCAGCTACGACCCGCGGGGGGGATACAATGAGCAGTTCTTC

J gene: TRBJ2-1
D gene: TRBD1
V gene: TRBV6-9
clone size: once
CDR3 protein: CARSSTGIQDNEQFF
CDR3 DNA: TGTGCCAGGAGTTCGACAGGGATTCAGGACAATGAGCAGTTCTTC

J gene: TRBJ2-7
D gene: TRBD1
V gene: TRBV9
clone size: once
CDR3 protein: CASSVGDRGPYEQYF
CDR3 DNA: TGTGCCAGCAGCGTCGGGGACAGGGGACCCTACGAGCAGTACTTC

J gene: TRBJ2-7
D gene: .
V gene: TRBV7-6
clone size: .
CDR3 protein: CASSPTGRDEQYF
CDR3 DNA: TGTGCCAGCAGCCCTACAGGAAGAGACGAGCAGTACTTC

J gene: TRBJ1-2
D gene: .
V gene: TRBV7-2
clone size: once
CDR3 protein: CASSLDGGTANYGYTF
CDR3 DNA: TGTGCCAGCAGCTTAGATGGGGGCACAGCTAACTATGGCTACACCTTC

J gene: TRBJ1-1
D gene: .
V gene: TRBV6-5
clone size: .
CDR3 protein: CASSYSRGNTEAFF
CDR3 DNA: TGTGCCAGCAGTTACTCGCGGGGGAACACTGAAGCTTTCTTT

J gene: TRBJ2-7
D gene: .
V gene: TRBV6-5
clone size: .
CDR3 protein: CASSYSHLTGTYEQYF
CDR3 DNA: TGTGCCAGCAGTTACTCGCACCTGACAGGAACCTACGAGCAGTACTTC

J gene: TRBJ2-2
D gene: TRBD1
V gene: TRBV30
clone size: .
CDR3 protein: CAWRTGYVGELFF
CDR3 DNA: TGTGCCTGGAGGACAGGGTATGTCGGGGAGCTGTTTTTT

J gene: TRBJ2-1
D gene: .
V gene: TRBV9
clone size: .
CDR3 protein: CASSQMINGEQFF
CDR3 DNA: TGTGCCAGCAGCCAAATGATTAACGGTGAGCAGTTCTTC

J gene: TRBJ1-6
D gene: TRBD1
V gene: TRBV14
clone size: once
CDR3 protein: CASRRGQGNNSPLHF
CDR3 DNA: TGTGCCAGCAGAAGAGGACAGGGCAATAATTCACCCCTCCACTTT

J gene: TRBJ1-4
D gene: .
V gene: TRBV9
clone size: .
CDR3 protein: CASSVALQNEKLFF
CDR3 DNA: TGTGCCAGCAGCGTAGCTCTGCAGAATGAAAAACTGTTTTTT

J gene: TRBJ1-1
D gene: .
V gene: TRBV7-8
clone size: .
CDR3 protein: CASSLQENTEAFF
CDR3 DNA: TGTGCCAGCAGCTTACAGGAGAACACTGAAGCTTTCTTT

J gene: TRBJ2-7
D gene: TRBD1
V gene: TRBV9
clone size: .
CDR3 protein: CASSQSQGYEQYF
CDR3 DNA: TGTGCCAGCAGCCAATCACAGGGGTACGAGCAGTACTTC

J gene: TRBJ1-5
D gene: .
V gene: TRBV6-6
clone size: .
CDR3 protein: CATHDRKHNQPQHF
CDR3 DNA: TGTGCCACCCACGACAGAAAACACAATCAGCCCCAGCATTTT

J gene: TRBJ2-3
D gene: TRBD2
V gene: TRBV5-4
clone size: once
CDR3 protein: CASSLGLAGAADTQYF
CDR3 DNA: TGTGCCAGCAGCTTGGGACTAGCGGGGGCGGCAGATACGCAGTATTTT

J gene: TRBJ1-4
D gene: .
V gene: TRBV18
clone size: .
CDR3 protein: CASSARDTEKLFF
CDR3 DNA: TGTGCCAGCTCAGCCAGGGACACCGAAAAACTGTTTTTT

J gene: TRBJ2-7
D gene: TRBD1
V gene: TRBV4-1
clone size: once
CDR3 protein: CASSQGGQGSVSYEQYF
CDR3 DNA: TGCGCCAGCAGCCAAGGAGGACAGGGGTCGGTCTCCTACGAGCAGTACTTC

J gene: TRBJ2-7
D gene: .
V gene: TRBV7-2
clone size: .
CDR3 protein: CASSLDIHEQYF
CDR3 DNA: TGTGCCAGCAGCTTAGACATCCACGAGCAGTACTTC

J gene: TRBJ2-1
D gene: TRBD2
V gene: TRBV5-6
clone size: .
CDR3 protein: CASSPIAGGTGNEQFF
CDR3 DNA: TGTGCCAGCAGCCCCATAGCGGGGGGCACTGGGAATGAGCAGTTCTTC

J gene: TRBJ1-1
D gene: TRBD1
V gene: TRBV18
clone size: once
CDR3 protein: CASSPGQVNTEAFF
CDR3 DNA: TGTGCCAGCTCGCCGGGACAGGTGAACACTGAAGCTTTCTTT

J gene: TRBJ2-7
D gene: .
V gene: TRBV4-1
clone size: .
CDR3 protein: CASSLQTGLSYEQYF
CDR3 DNA: TGCGCCAGCAGCCTCCAAACAGGGCTATCCTACGAGCAGTACTTC

J gene: TRBJ1-4
D gene: TRBD1
V gene: TRBV2
clone size: .
CDR3 protein: CATQNDRVDEKLFF
CDR3 DNA: TGTGCCACCCAGAATGACAGGGTGGATGAAAAACTGTTTTTT